Listed below are T cell receptor beta chains from one sample, sequenced in a study of OX40 agonist ivuxolimab in advanced cancers. The protocol was immunoSEQ multiplex PCR, while the TCRdb copy is restricted to in-frame clones and leaves out a portion. The sample includes about 63,000 clones, about 88% of them seen just once. This sample comprised CD4+ or CD8+ T cells sorted from blood, obtained in a trial of the OX40 agonist ivuxolimab. Source of these receptors: an adult with an advanced solid tumor such as melanoma, head and neck, liver or kidney cancer. Each CDR3 is given with its conserved first and last residue. D genes are given only for firm matches. Clone size is not always given. Where it is, it says once, few, many or a class for expanded clones.

TRBJ2-7 TRBV27 - - CASSLETGSFYEQYF TGTGCCAGCAGTTTGGAGACAGGTTCTTTCTACGAGCAGTACTTC
TRBJ2-3 TRBV28 TRBD2 - CASSLIRVSGRSADMQYF TGTGCCAGCAGTTTAATTAGGGTAAGCGGGAGGTCGGCAGATATGCAGTATTTT
TRBJ1-1 TRBV6-1 - - CASSDPRLNTEAFF TGTGCCAGCAGTGATCCTCGGCTGAACACTGAAGCTTTCTTT
TRBJ1-5 TRBV6-5 - - CASSPGTAYNQPQHF TGTGCCAGCAGTCCGGGGACTGCTTACAATCAGCCCCAGCATTTT
TRBJ1-1 TRBV15 - - CATSRVWSEGDTEAFF TGTGCCACCAGCAGAGTTTGGTCGGAGGGTGACACTGAAGCTTTCTTT
TRBJ2-1 TRBV7-9 - once CASSLAQGSYNEQFF TGTGCCAGCAGCTTAGCGCAGGGATCTTACAATGAGCAGTTCTTC
TRBJ1-4 TRBV11-2 - - CASSLGILTNEKLFF TGTGCCAGCAGCCTCGGAATCCTAACTAATGAAAAACTGTTTTTT
TRBJ1-5 TRBV27 TRBD1 - CASSSGQGVPQPQHF TGTGCCAGCAGTTCGGGACAGGGGGTTCCTCAGCCCCAGCATTTT
TRBJ1-1 TRBV7-9 - medium-sized CASSFGVVTEAFF TGTGCCAGCAGCTTTGGGGTAGTCACTGAAGCTTTCTTT
TRBJ1-2 TRBV27 TRBD1 - CASSLFAGGFYGYTF TGTGCCAGCAGTTTATTCGCAGGGGGTTTCTATGGCTACACCTTC
TRBJ1-5 TRBV9 - - CASSQLDGSNQPQHF TGTGCCAGCAGCCAATTGGACGGCAGCAATCAGCCCCAGCATTTT
TRBJ1-5 TRBV27 TRBD1 - CASSLRGGQPQHF TGTGCCAGCAGTTTAAGAGGGGGCCAGCCCCAGCATTTT
TRBJ1-2 TRBV5-4 - once CASSLVGYGYTF TGTGCCAGCAGCTTGGTTGGGTATGGCTACACCTTC
TRBJ2-7 TRBV10-3 - - CAISDSTDYEQYF TGTGCCATCAGTGATTCGACAGACTACGAGCAGTACTTC
TRBJ2-3 TRBV7-9 - - CASSLVLRGSTDTQYF TGTGCCAGCAGCTTAGTTCTTCGGGGGAGCACAGATACGCAGTATTTT
TRBJ2-1 TRBV7-7 TRBD1 - CASSSGGSYNEQFF TGTGCCAGCAGCTCAGGGGGCTCCTACAATGAGCAGTTCTTC
TRBJ2-1 TRBV10-3 - - CAISELSDNEQFF TGTGCCATCAGTGAGTTATCAGACAATGAGCAGTTCTTC
TRBJ2-1 TRBV19 - - CASRKAGPTLNEQFF TGTGCCAGTAGAAAGGCGGGACCTACTTTAAATGAGCAGTTCTTC
TRBJ2-3 TRBV19 TRBD2 - CASSGRGLGTDTQYF TGTGCCAGTAGTGGGAGGGGCTTGGGCACAGATACGCAGTATTTT
TRBJ2-5 TRBV5-1 - - CASSLAVQVGETQYF TGCGCCAGCAGCTTGGCCGTACAGGTTGGGGAGACCCAGTACTTC
TRBJ1-1 TRBV19 - - CASTGAQVTEAFF TGTGCCAGTACTGGGGCCCAAGTCACTGAAGCTTTCTTT
TRBJ2-1 TRBV15 TRBD1 - CATSRSPGQGYNEQFF TGTGCCACCAGCAGATCCCCGGGACAGGGCTACAATGAGCAGTTCTTC
TRBJ2-7 TRBV14 - once CASSPSNYEQYF TGTGCCAGCAGCCCCTCAAACTACGAGCAGTACTTC
TRBJ1-6 TRBV5-1 - - CASSLAVSTTRSPLHF TGCGCCAGCAGCTTGGCGGTCTCAACTACTAGGTCACCCCTCCACTTT
TRBJ2-1 TRBV6-1 TRBD2 once CASSEGGLARGFYNEQFF TGTGCCAGCAGTGAAGGCGGACTAGCGCGGGGATTCTACAATGAGCAGTTCTTC
TRBJ2-2 TRBV23-1 TRBD2 once CASSQVCGTGPTGTSGSGELFF TGCGCCAGCAGTCAAGTGTGTGGGACAGGCCCGACCGGGACTAGCGGGAGCGGGGAGCTGTTTTTT
TRBJ2-1 TRBV20-1 - - CSARTVEQFF TGCAGTGCAAGGACAGTGGAGCAGTTCTTC
TRBJ1-6 TRBV7-8 - - CASSFGSPLHF TGTGCCAGCAGCTTTGGTTCACCCCTCCACTTT
TRBJ2-3 TRBV7-3 TRBD2 - CASSSGTSGSTSTDTQYF TGTGCCAGCAGCTCTGGGACTAGCGGGAGTACTAGCACAGATACGCAGTATTTT
TRBJ2-7 TRBV28 - - CASGWSYEQYF TGTGCCAGCGGATGGTCCTACGAGCAGTACTTC
TRBJ2-1 TRBV4-1 - - CASSQDIGASYNEQFF TGCGCCAGCAGCCAAGATATCGGGGCCTCCTACAATGAGCAGTTCTTC
TRBJ2-3 TRBV2 TRBD1 - CASRGPTGQGTDTQYF TGTGCCAGCAGGGGACCCACAGGACAGGGCACAGATACGCAGTATTTT
TRBJ1-5 TRBV27 TRBD1 - CASSTGANQPQHF TGTGCCAGCAGTACAGGGGCTAATCAGCCCCAGCATTTT
TRBJ2-7 TRBV5-1 - - CASSRSESYEQYF TGCGCCAGCAGCCGTTCGGAATCCTACGAGCAGTACTTC
TRBJ1-2 TRBV13 - - CASSLRVGGFGSNYGYTF TGTGCCAGCAGCTTAAGGGTAGGGGGGTTCGGGTCTAACTATGGCTACACCTTC
TRBJ1-1 TRBV29-1 - - CSVSNTEAFF TGCAGCGTTTCCAACACTGAAGCTTTCTTT
TRBJ1-5 TRBV23-1 - - CASSQYLSGKQPQHF TGCGCCAGCAGTCAATATCTGTCAGGGAAGCAGCCCCAGCATTTT
TRBJ1-4 TRBV18 - few CASSPGAFDEKLFF TGTGCCAGCTCACCGGGGGCGTTTGATGAAAAACTGTTTTTT
TRBJ1-1 TRBV6-5 TRBD1 - CASSYASRGITEAFF TGTGCCAGCAGTTACGCTTCCAGGGGGATAACTGAAGCTTTCTTT
TRBJ2-2 TRBV19 - - CASSISLRELFF TGTGCCAGTAGTATAAGTCTCCGGGAGCTGTTTTTT
TRBJ2-7 TRBV27 - - CASMGHLDYEQYF TGTGCCAGCATGGGACACCTCGACTACGAGCAGTACTTC
TRBJ1-1 TRBV7-9 - once CASSLVEGITEAFF TGTGCCAGCAGCTTAGTAGAGGGGATCACTGAAGCTTTCTTT
TRBJ2-2 TRBV6-5 - - CASSYLGGANTGELFF TGTGCCAGCAGTTACTTGGGCGGGGCGAACACCGGGGAGCTGTTTTTT
TRBJ1-2 TRBV15 - - CATSRDLAGLYGYTF TGTGCCACCAGCAGAGATCTAGCAGGGCTCTATGGCTACACCTTC
TRBJ2-1 TRBV27 TRBD1 - CASSLGTGRVEQFF TGTGCCAGCAGTTTAGGGACAGGGCGGGTCGAGCAGTTCTTC
TRBJ1-1 TRBV28 - - CASSLSSGLTEAFF TGTGCCAGCAGTCTCTCCAGTGGTCTTACTGAAGCTTTCTTT
TRBJ2-7 TRBV2 TRBD2 - CASMAGAVSYEQYF TGTGCCAGCATGGCGGGAGCCGTCTCCTACGAGCAGTACTTC
TRBJ2-3 TRBV27 TRBD2 - CASSLGTSRNTQYF TGTGCCAGCAGTCTAGGGACTAGCAGAAATACGCAGTATTTT
TRBJ2-1 TRBV27 TRBD2 - CASSLAGGNNNEQFF TGTGCCAGCAGTTTAGCGGGAGGGAATAACAATGAGCAGTTCTTC
TRBJ2-1 TRBV6-1 - - CASSESQYNEQFF TGTGCCAGCAGTGAGAGCCAGTACAATGAGCAGTTCTTC
TRBJ1-3 TRBV29-1 - - CSVADRDSGNTIYF TGCAGCGTTGCGGACCGGGACTCTGGAAACACCATATATTTT
TRBJ2-7 TRBV27 - - CASSPVPYEQYF TGTGCCAGCAGTCCCGTCCCCTACGAGCAGTACTTC
TRBJ2-2 TRBV30 - - CAWSTGKFLGELFF TGTGCCTGGAGTACAGGGAAGTTCCTCGGGGAGCTGTTTTTT
TRBJ1-5 TRBV27 - - CASSLYGGLQPQHF TGTGCCAGCAGTTTGTACGGGGGGCTTCAGCCCCAGCATTTT
TRBJ2-1 TRBV28 - once CASRTYNEQFF TGTGCCAGCAGGACGTACAATGAGCAGTTCTTC
TRBJ2-1 TRBV9 TRBD2 once CASSVEDGGAGEQFF TGTGCCAGCAGCGTAGAGGACGGGGGGGCAGGTGAGCAGTTCTTC
TRBJ2-1 TRBV19 TRBD2 - CASSMTSGSYNEQFF TGTGCCAGTAGTATGACTAGCGGATCCTACAATGAGCAGTTCTTC
TRBJ2-1 TRBV5-6 - - CASSLQYNEQFF TGTGCCAGCAGCTTACAATACAATGAGCAGTTCTTC
TRBJ2-3 TRBV7-6 - once CASSWGGPTDTQYF TGTGCCAGCAGCTGGGGGGGGCCCACAGATACGCAGTATTTT
TRBJ2-7 TRBV4-2 - - CASSPDFYEQYF TGTGCCAGCAGCCCCGACTTCTACGAGCAGTACTTC